What follows describes a single T cell receptor (beta chain). Its specificity is unknown. The data belong to a study of memory CD4+ T cells and cytomegalovirus serostatus. Study summary: Of the healthy Belgian adults, 9 were CMV seropositive and 24 seronegative. Study results and caveats: The CMV-associated TCR signature appears largely within the CD4+ memory repertoire. Each of roughly 65 CMV-associated TCRbeta sequences occurred in one to five individuals.

Single viable CD3+CD4+CD8-CD45RO+ cells were sorted as the memory CD4+ T cells. CD4+ T cells were isolated by positive magnetic selection. Repertoires were generated with immunoSEQ multiplex PCR, while TCRdb's copy carries only in-frame clones and drops some. The repertoire has about 58,000 clones, roughly 84% of them found once; the top ten carry under 0.5%. Looked up from germline, CDR1 is GTSNPN and CDR2 is SVGIG (reference sequence). V shed 1 base and J shed 2 bases, with 23 bases lying between them. CDR3 length equals 19 residues. This chain uses TRBV30 with TRBJ1-4, with a weak D call TRBD1 (5 bases). The sample consisted of memory CD4+ T cells from blood. This TCR derives from an adult in good health and CMV-seronegative. Some clones in this sample may be carry-over from other donors' samples. The CDR3 region has the DNA TGTGCCTGGAGTGATCTTGCAGGGCGGTCTAGGTGGACTAATGAAAAACTGTTTTTT. Translated: CAWSDLAGRSRWTNEKLFF.